These 15 T cell receptor beta chains share one sample of origin, sequenced in a study of tumor-infiltrating lymphocytes in primary liver carcinoma. TCR beta cDNA came from about 470 ng total RNA, primed with a constant-region primer. Slightly modified ARM-PCR with three nested multiplex PCR rounds yielded TCR beta libraries. Primers for the first two PCR rounds were TRBV1-TRBV30 forward primers and a C-beta reverse primer (approximately 10 cycles per round). Each CDR3 protein gets one entry after TCRdb re-called the multiplex PCR reads with MiXCR. The table records 300,000 to 400,000 distinct CDR3 sequences, 50% to 70% of them present only once. RNA isolated from unsorted whole blood supplied the blood RNA, with germline DNA also extracted. The sequenced sample was peripheral blood. Receptors were obtained from a man aged 35 to 55 with primary liver carcinoma and hepatitis B virus infection.

The genes are TRBV29-1 and TRBJ2-2; D may be TRBD1 or TRBD2 (5 bases each). The CDR3 length is 14 residues. V was cut by 3 bases and J by 14 bases, with 22 bases left in between. Germline values: CDR1 SQVTM, CDR2 ANQGSEA. The CDR3 loop is CSVDAGTNTGKLFF. DNA for the CDR3: TGCAGCGTTGACGCAGGGACGAACACCGGGAAACTGTTTTTT.

As for this clonotype: This may be a read error, as it is one base from a much larger clone. V gene TRBV12-3 or TRBV12-4 combines with J gene TRBJ2-6; tentatively, D is TRBD2 (5 bases). The CDR3 totals 10 residues. The CDR3 DNA reads as TGTGCCAGCAGTTTGTCCAGCGGATGGTTC. Translating gives CASSLSSGWF.

J is TRBJ2-3 and V is TRBV6-5; D possibly corresponds to TRBD2 (5 bases). The CDR3 contains 15 residues. From germline, CDR1 is MNHEY and CDR2 SVGAGI. Trimming pared 7 bases from V and 7 bases from J, leaving 21 bases between. The CDR3 DNA sequence: TGTGCCAGCATAAGGAGTCGGGCTGAGGGATATACGCAGTATTTT. This codes for CASIRSRAEGYTQYF.

This sequence joins TRBV5-1 and TRBJ1-1; D uncertain. In germline, CDR1 is SGHRS, CDR2 YFSETQ. Trimming removed 0 bases at V and 1 base at J, with 10 bases between. There are 15 residues in the CDR3. The CDR3 protein is CASSLVEYGNTEAFF. CDR3 in DNA: TGCGCCAGCAGCTTGGTCGAGTACGGGAACACTGAAGCTTTCTTT. The full variable domain, in which reference TRBV5-1 and TRBJ1-1 provide the parts outside the CDR3, is KAGVTQTPRYLIKTRGQQVTLSCSPISGHRSVSWYQQTPGQGLQFLFEYFSETQRNKGNFPGRFSGRQFSNSRSEMNVSTLELGDSALYLCASSLVEYGNTEAFFGQGTRLTVV.

Details on this clonotype: This may stem from a read error, because a much larger clone lies one nucleotide away. The chain uses TRBV4-1 and TRBJ2-5; TRBD2 aligns across 8 bases. This CDR3 is 16 amino acids long. CDR1 is MGHRA, CDR2 YSYEKL, per germline. DNA for the CDR3: TGCACCAGCAGCCAAGCGGATGCTAGCGGGTCAGAGACCCAGTACTTC. Translated: CTSSQADASGSETQYF.

The rearrangement links TRBV11-2 to TRBJ2-7; D not resolved. The DNA end is more similar to TRBJ2-1, so the J call may be wrong. The CDR3 totals 14 residues. The germline V gene encodes CDR1 SGHAT and CDR2 FQNNGV. CDR3 sequence reads: CASSLLRDVYEQFF. DNA of the CDR3: TGTGCCAGCAGCTTACTTAGAGACGTGTACGAGCAGTTCTTC.

This clonotype was counted at least ten times. The CDR3 spells CSVDRTQGNEQFF. DNA for the CDR3: TGCAGCGTTGACCGTACACAAGGGAATGAGCAGTTCTTC. This chain uses TRBV29-1 with TRBJ2-1, with D unclear. Between the trimmed V and J ends, which lost 3 bases and 7 bases, there was a span of 13 bases. The CDR3 covers 13 residues. The germline CDR1 and CDR2 sequences are SQVTM and ANQGSEA.

The rearrangement joins TRBV4-2 to TRBJ1-1; D ambiguous. There are 16 residues in the CDR3. Germline assignment: CDR1 LGHNA and CDR2 YNFKEQ. CDR3 DNA sequence: TGTGCTACCAGCCAATTAAGGAGAGGGAGGAACACTGAAGCTTTCTTT. This codes for CATSQLRRGRNTEAFF.

As concerns this clonotype: This clone may be a read error of a much larger clone one base away. The chain employs TRBV11-2 and TRBJ2-3, with TRBD2 matching 8 bases. Losses at the gene ends were 1 base for V and 5 bases for J; bases not matched to a gene: 5. Germline CDR1 reads SGHAT; CDR2 reads FQNNGV. CDR3 length: 15 residues. The CDR3 sequence is CASSLAGGPIDTQYF. As DNA, the CDR3 is TGTGCCAGCAGCTTAGCGGGAGGGCCCATAGATACGCAGTATTTT. Using reference TRBV11-2 and TRBJ2-3 for the parts outside the CDR3, the full variable domain is EAGVAQSPRYKIIEKRQSVAFWCNPISGHATLYWYQQILGQGPKLLIQFQNNGVVDDSQLPKDRFSAERLKGVDSTLKIQPAKLEDSAVYLCASSLAGGPIDTQYFGPGTRLTVL.

Regarding this clonotype: As the CDR3 is not closed by the conserved phenylalanine or tryptophan, this likely results from a read error. This chain joins TRBV12-3 or TRBV12-4 and TRBJ1-2; D is undetermined. The length of the CDR3 is 12 residues. Trimming cost V 2 bases and J 8 bases, with 9 bases left between them. The DNA of the CDR3 is TGTGCCAGCAGTTTAATTTTCGGGGGCTACACCATC. It is translated as CASSLIFGGYTI.

This clonotype turned up a few times. This chain uses TRBV30 with TRBJ1-2; D possibly corresponds to TRBD1 (5 bases). CDR1 is GTSNPN, CDR2 SVGIG, per germline (reference sequence). The V end lost 4 bases, the J end lost 4 bases, and 13 bases lay between the germline ends. The CDR3 contains 13 residues. CDR3 loop: CAWISGPGYGYTF. The CDR3 DNA sequence: TGTGCCTGGATTTCAGGGCCAGGCTATGGCTACACCTTC.

Concerning this clonotype: A much larger clone differs by one base, so this may be a read error. The chain is built from TRBV6-5 and TRBJ2-7; 12 nucleotides align to TRBD2. CDR3 length equals 15 residues. From germline, CDR1 is MNHEY and CDR2 SVGAGI. CDR3 DNA sequence: TGTGCCAGCACCCCAGGACTAGCGGGATCCTACAAGCAGTACTTC. Translation gives CASTPGLAGSYKQYF.

This rearrangement joins TRBV4-2 to TRBJ2-6; D remains ambiguous. The germline V gene has CDR1 LGHNA and CDR2 YNFKEQ. V gave up 7 bases and J gave up 2 bases, with 21 bases separating them. CDR3 length equals 18 residues. The CDR3, as DNA: TGTGCCAGCAATCAAGAAACCCGTGCCTTAACTGGGGCCAACGTCCTGACTTTC. Translation: CASNQETRALTGANVLTF.

This clonotype was counted at least ten times. The chain recombines TRBV11-3 with TRBJ2-1; perhaps TRBD1 as D (5 bases). Germline V gene data show CDR1 as SGHNT and CDR2 as YENEEA. The CDR3 is made up of 13 amino acids. The germline V and J ends were trimmed by 6 bases and 3 bases, with 9 bases remaining between them. CDR3 sequence (DNA): TGTGCCAGCAGAGGCCAGGGCTACAATGAGCAGTTCTTC. Translated: CASRGQGYNEQFF.

This clonotype was seen repeatedly, ten times or more. The chain carries TRBV5-5 and TRBJ2-3; TRBD1 or TRBD2 may be the D gene (6 bases each). With 5 bases removed from V and 0 bases from J, the gap between germline ends came to 13 bases. CDR1 and CDR2 from the germline V gene are SGHKS and YYEKEE (reference sequence). CDR3 size: 15 residues. CDR3 DNA sequence: TGTGCCAGCAGATCGGGGGCCCATAGCACAGATACGCAGTATTTT. Translation gives CASRSGAHSTDTQYF.